The rows below give T cell receptor beta chains drawn from one sample of a study of cytomegalovirus exposure and HLA in healthy donors. Some clones are missing from TCRdb's copy, which holds only in-frame ones; the method was immunoSEQ multiplex PCR. The sample consists of some 140,000 clones, about 90% of them appearing once. Material for sequencing was PBMCs. The receptors come from a man aged 18 to 30 in good health and CMV-seronegative. The CDR3 runs from the conserved cysteine through the conserved F or W. A D gene is named only where the DNA matches it firmly. Some rows mark clone size as missing; the rest say once, few, many or name a class of expanded clone.

size	V	J	D	DNA	CDR3
-	TRBV6-4	TRBJ1-2	-	TGTGCCAGCAGTGACCCAGAAAACTATGGCTACACCTTC	CASSDPENYGYTF
-	TRBV28	TRBJ2-7	TRBD2	TGTGCCAGCATCCCCGGTGGAGCGGGAGGCGGATACGAGCAGTACTTC	CASIPGGAGGGYEQYF
-	TRBV7-8	TRBJ1-5	-	TGTGCCAGCAGCTTAGAAACAGTCGCCAGTCAGCCCCAGCATTTT	CASSLETVASQPQHF
-	TRBV19	TRBJ1-5	TRBD1	TGTGCCAGTAACCCGATTGACAGGGCCGGGCAGCCCCAGCATTTT	CASNPIDRAGQPQHF
-	TRBV13	TRBJ1-3	TRBD1	TGTGCCAGCAGCCCGGGACAGATCTCTGGAAACACCATATATTTT	CASSPGQISGNTIYF
-	TRBV19	TRBJ2-3	TRBD2	TGTGCCAGTACTGGACTAGCGGGAGCTCAAGATACGCAGTATTTT	CASTGLAGAQDTQYF
once	TRBV6-5	TRBJ2-7	-	TGTGCCAGCCAGACCCGGGACACGGAACTTGGGTTC	CASQTRDTELGF
-	TRBV7-7	TRBJ2-1	-	TGTGCCAGCAGCTTACGGCGGGGACGATTTAATGAGCAGTTCTTC	CASSLRRGRFNEQFF
-	TRBV4-2	TRBJ1-4	-	TGTGCCAGCAGCCGAGTACAGGGTGCAACTAATGAAAAACTGTTTTTT	CASSRVQGATNEKLFF
-	TRBV2	TRBJ2-4	-	TGTGCCAGCACCCGGACTGTTGCCAAAAACATTCAGTACTTC	CASTRTVAKNIQYF
-	TRBV27	TRBJ2-2	-	TGTGCCAGCAGTTTATCGGGAACAGGGGGGGAGGAGCTGTTTTTT	CASSLSGTGGEELFF
-	TRBV19	TRBJ2-7	-	TGTGCCAGTAGTCGGATCGGGGGAATCTACGAGCAGTACTTC	CASSRIGGIYEQYF
-	TRBV5-6	TRBJ2-7	-	TGTGCCAGCAGCTTGTTCATCTACGAGCAGTACTTC	CASSLFIYEQYF
-	TRBV7-9	TRBJ2-2	-	TGTGCCAGCAGCTTCCCCATAGCCCCCCGGGAGCTGTTTTTT	CASSFPIAPRELFF
once	TRBV4-2	TRBJ2-5	TRBD2	TGTGCCAGCAGCCAAGATGGCTTTCCGGGGGGGATTCCAGAGACCCAGTACTTC	CASSQDGFPGGIPETQYF
-	TRBV7-2	TRBJ2-7	TRBD1	TGTGCCAGCAGCTTCCCGGGACAGGGGGCCTCCTACGAGCAGTACTTC	CASSFPGQGASYEQYF
-	TRBV7-2	TRBJ1-6	-	TGTGCCAGCAGCTTTTGGGCAAGTGCCAATTCACCCCTCCACTTT	CASSFWASANSPLHF
-	TRBV18	TRBJ2-1	-	TGTGCCAGCTCACCAGGCCAGGGTAGAGAGGAGCAGTTCTTC	CASSPGQGREEQFF
-	TRBV27	TRBJ2-5	TRBD1	TGTGCCAGCAGTACAGATTCGGCCGGGACAGGGATCGGGACCCAGTACTTC	CASSTDSAGTGIGTQYF
-	TRBV18	TRBJ2-5	TRBD1	TGTGCCAGCTCACGGACAGGGGAGAGCGGAGAGACCCAGTACTTC	CASSRTGESGETQYF
-	TRBV5-1	TRBJ2-7	-	TGCGCCAGCAGCTTAAGACAGAGCTACGAGCAGTACTTC	CASSLRQSYEQYF
-	TRBV11-2	TRBJ1-5	-	TGTGCCAGCAGCCCCGACACGGGCGGGCAGCCCCAGCATTTT	CASSPDTGGQPQHF
-	TRBV5-4	TRBJ1-2	-	TGTGCCAGCAGCTTGGAGGCAGGGTCTAGCTATGGCTACACCTTC	CASSLEAGSSYGYTF
-	TRBV6-1	TRBJ1-5	-	TGTGCCAGCAGGGGGGGGAGCAATCAGCCCCAGCATTTT	CASRGGSNQPQHF
-	TRBV1	TRBJ2-5	-	TGCACCAGCAGCCAAGCCCAAATAGCGGGGGGCGCGCACTTC	CTSSQAQIAGGAHF
once	TRBV5-1	TRBJ2-7	-	TGCGCCAGCAGCTTTCTCGGGAACGAGCAGTACTTC	CASSFLGNEQYF
-	TRBV6-5	TRBJ1-4	-	TGTGCCAGCAAGTCCTTGGCAGGGATTAATGAAAAACTGTTTTTT	CASKSLAGINEKLFF
once	TRBV18	TRBJ1-5	-	TGTGCCAGCTCACCGGCGACATGGGCAAGCAATCAGCCCCAGCATTTT	CASSPATWASNQPQHF
-	TRBV5-5	TRBJ2-5	-	TGTGCCAGCAGCAGGGGACTTTCTCAAGAGACCCAGTACTTC	CASSRGLSQETQYF
-	TRBV29-1	TRBJ2-7	TRBD1	TGCAGCGTTGTCCCGGACAGGGACCTCTACGAGCAGTACTTC	CSVVPDRDLYEQYF
-	TRBV13	TRBJ2-3	-	TGTGCCAGCAGCTTAGAGTCCATTCGGGGCACAGATACGCAGTATTTT	CASSLESIRGTDTQYF
-	TRBV30	TRBJ2-7	-	TGTGCCTGGAGTGGAGGGTCTGCAGGCTACGAGCAGTACTTC	CAWSGGSAGYEQYF
-	TRBV6-4	TRBJ2-1	-	TGTGCCAGCAGCCCCGAGATAGCCGGGGGTGAGCAGTTCTTC	CASSPEIAGGEQFF
once	TRBV28	TRBJ1-3	-	TGTGCCAGCAGTCTCCAAGGAGGCAGAGACACCATATATTTT	CASSLQGGRDTIYF
-	TRBV6-4	TRBJ1-5	-	TGTGCCAGCAGTTACTCAGGGAGCGGTCAGCCCCAGCATTTT	CASSYSGSGQPQHF
-	TRBV4-1	TRBJ2-5	TRBD2	TGCGCCAGCAGCCACGGACTAGCGGGGTTCCAAGAGACCCAGTACTTC	CASSHGLAGFQETQYF
-	TRBV15	TRBJ2-7	TRBD2	TGTGCCACCAGACTAGCGGGAGGGAACGGCGAGCAGTACTTC	CATRLAGGNGEQYF
-	TRBV7-8	TRBJ1-5	TRBD1	TGTGCCAGCAGCTCACACCGGGACAGGGAGAATCAGCCCCAGCATTTT	CASSSHRDRENQPQHF
once	TRBV10-1	TRBJ1-1	TRBD1	TGCGCCAGTAGGGGCCACGCGCCGGGACAGATGAACACTGAAGCTTTCTTT	CASRGHAPGQMNTEAFF
-	TRBV11-2	TRBJ2-5	TRBD2	TGTGCCAGCAGCTTACGGCGGGGAGGGGAGACCCAGTACTTC	CASSLRRGGETQYF
many	TRBV6-4	TRBJ2-1	TRBD2	TGTGCCAGCAGTATAGCGGGGGGTGGAAATGAGCAGTTCTTC	CASSIAGGGNEQFF
-	TRBV19	TRBJ1-2	-	TGTGCCAGTAGTATAAGTCGGGGGAGGGCTAATGGCTACACCTTC	CASSISRGRANGYTF
-	TRBV10-3	TRBJ2-5	TRBD1	TGTGCCATCAGTGGACAGGACAGGTCAGAGACCCAGTACTTC	CAISGQDRSETQYF
-	TRBV7-9	TRBJ2-5	TRBD2	TGTGCCAGCAGCTTAGCGCGAACGACTAGCGGGAGTGCTGGGGAGACCCAGTACTTC	CASSLARTTSGSAGETQYF
-	TRBV30	TRBJ1-5	TRBD1	TGTGCCTGGGACAGGGGAACCCCAACAATTCAGCCCCAGCATTTT	CAWDRGTPTIQPQHF
-	TRBV5-4	TRBJ1-1	-	TGTGCCAGCACCCCCAGGCGGGAGGGAGTCACTGAAGCTTTCTTT	CASTPRREGVTEAFF
once	TRBV30	TRBJ2-1	-	TGTGCCTGGAACAGGTTAAGCTCCTACAATGAGCAGTTCTTC	CAWNRLSSYNEQFF
-	TRBV10-1	TRBJ2-5	TRBD1	TGCGCCAGCAGTTACACAGGGGGCTCGTACCAAGAGACCCAGTACTTC	CASSYTGGSYQETQYF
-	TRBV4-3	TRBJ2-4	-	TGCGCCAGCAGCCAAGGGGCGTCGGCAGGCAAAAACATTCAGTACTTC	CASSQGASAGKNIQYF
-	TRBV19	TRBJ1-5	-	TGTGCCAGTAGTATAGATGGTTACGGGAATCAGCCCCAGCATTTT	CASSIDGYGNQPQHF
-	TRBV5-1	TRBJ2-7	TRBD1	TGCGCCAGCAGCTTGCCAGGGGGATCCTACGAGCAGTACTTC	CASSLPGGSYEQYF
once	TRBV27	TRBJ2-7	TRBD1	TGTGCCAGCAGTCTGAGAGACAGGGGAAGGCACGAGCAGTACTTC	CASSLRDRGRHEQYF
-	TRBV4-1	TRBJ1-3	-	TGCGCCAGCAGCCCCCAAACAGGATACTCTGGAAACACCATATATTTT	CASSPQTGYSGNTIYF
-	TRBV18	TRBJ1-3	-	TGTGCCAGCTCACCAGAGGTCGTCAACTCTGGAAACACCATATATTTT	CASSPEVVNSGNTIYF
-	TRBV6-6	TRBJ1-1	TRBD1	TGTGCCAGCAGCAACAGGGGGCCGAACACTGAAGCTTTCTTT	CASSNRGPNTEAFF
-	TRBV19	TRBJ1-5	-	TGTGCCAGTAGGGTAGAGGGCCTACTAAATCAGCCCCAGCATTTT	CASRVEGLLNQPQHF
-	TRBV6-5	TRBJ1-1	-	TGTGCCAGCAGTTACTCACAGGAATCGAACACTGAAGCTTTCTTT	CASSYSQESNTEAFF
-	TRBV28	TRBJ1-2	-	TGTGCCAGCCAAGGGGGGGGCGCCGACCTGGACTATGGCTACACCTTC	CASQGGGADLDYGYTF
-	TRBV21-1	TRBJ2-1	-	TGTGCCAGCAGCAAAGCGTTGAGAGGCCCCTACAATGAGCAGTTCTTC	CASSKALRGPYNEQFF